Listed here are 23 T cell receptor beta chains from one sample, sequenced in a study of cytomegalovirus exposure and HLA in healthy donors (TCRdb year 2017). Library method: the immunoSEQ multiplex PCR assay. Held by TCRdb, this immuneACCESS table contains in-frame sequences only and omits some clones. Under half of the omission traces to an unresolved V gene where checked; the cause of the rest is unknown. The sample includes about 160,000 clones, with roughly 89% observed a single time. Just over 4% of the sample lies in the top ten. The sequencing sample was made of PBMCs. The receptors were sampled from a man younger than 35 in good health and CMV-seropositive.

The V and J genes are TRBV15 and TRBJ1-2; D is perhaps TRBD1 (6 bases). The CDR3 consists of 15 residues. Germline V CDR1 and CDR2: LNHNV, YYDKDF (reference sequence). Between the trimmed V and J ends, which lost 6 bases and 8 bases, there was a span of 22 bases. CDR3 region: CATSLLGGGAYGYTF. In DNA form, the CDR3 reads TGTGCCACCAGTCTCCTTGGGGGGGGCGCATACGGCTACACCTTC.

This clone was counted only a few times. The rearrangement links TRBV19 to TRBJ2-5; 13 nucleotides align to TRBD2. This CDR3 region has 19 residues. Germline V gene sequence: CDR1 LNHDA, CDR2 SQIVND (reference sequence). V shed 6 bases and J 5 bases; nucleotides not matched to a gene: 18. The CDR3 loop reads CASSGGSQRTSGSRETQYF. In nucleotides, the CDR3 is TGTGCCAGTAGCGGTGGGTCCCAAAGGACTAGCGGGAGTCGGGAGACCCAGTACTTC.

V and J are TRBV29-1 and TRBJ2-5; the D gene is possibly TRBD1 (6 bases). V was trimmed by 8 bases and J by 2 bases, leaving 12 bases between them. The CDR3 spans 12 residues. Germline CDR1 reads SQVTM; CDR2 reads ANQGSEA. The DNA for the CDR3 is TGCAGCTCGTCACAGGGTCAAGAGACCCAGTACTTC. This gives the protein CSSSQGQETQYF.

The chain carries TRBV7-3 and TRBJ2-2, with TRBD1 as a possible D gene (8 bases). Trimming took off 5 bases at V and 5 bases at J, with 18 bases between the two ends. The CDR3 is 16 residues long. CDR1 is SGHTA and CDR2 is FQGTGA in the germline V gene. The CDR3 coding sequence is TGTGCCAGCAGCCTCGGGGGGCAGGGGGCTACCGGGGAGCTGTTTTTT. This sequence encodes CASSLGGQGATGELFF.

The rearrangement uses TRBV19 and TRBJ1-2; 7 positions match TRBD1. V trimming: 9 bases; J trimming: 3 bases; junction bases outside the gene matches: 7. The CDR3 runs to 13 residues. Germline values: CDR1 LNHDA, CDR2 SQIVND (reference sequence). The CDR3 protein is CASGDSHYYGYTF. CDR3 coding DNA: TGTGCCAGCGGGGACAGTCATTACTATGGCTACACCTTC.

The chain carries TRBV4-1 and TRBJ2-7, with D possibly matching TRBD2 (6 bases). The CDR3 is 17 amino acids. CDR1 MGHRA and CDR2 YSYEKL come from the germline V gene. V was cut by 2 bases and J by 3 bases, with 20 bases left in between. CDR3 sequence (DNA): TGCGCCAGCAGCCAACGAGGGGCGGCGGGGAAACGCTACGAGCAGTACTTC. It specifies CASSQRGAAGKRYEQYF.

The rearrangement joins TRBV6-5 to TRBJ1-2; D is perhaps TRBD1 (6 bases). Trimming removed 5 bases from V and 2 bases from J, with 9 bases in between. CDR3 length: 13 amino acids. Germline values: CDR1 MNHEY, CDR2 SVGAGI. CDR3 coding DNA: TGTGCCAGCAGTCCAGGGGCGAACTATGGCTACACCTTC. Translated: CASSPGANYGYTF.

The rearrangement joins TRBV19 to TRBJ1-1; D is unclear. The V and J ends lost 3 bases and 10 bases respectively, with 9 bases between them. There are 11 residues in the CDR3. The germline CDR1 and CDR2 sequences are LNHDA and SQIVND (reference sequence). CDR3 coding DNA: TGTGCCAGTAGTATCTTGGAGAGAGCTTTCTTT. Amino acids: CASSILERAFF.

In this sample, this clone turned up a few times. The chain carries TRBV10-3 and TRBJ2-5; no clear D gene. Trimming stripped 3 bases from V and 2 bases from J, with 4 bases between. The CDR3 has 12 residues. Germline CDR1 and CDR2: ENHRY and SYGVKD. CDR3 in amino acids: CAISESQETQYF. The CDR3, as DNA: TGTGCCATCAGTGAATCACAAGAGACCCAGTACTTC.

This clone appeared once. The chain links TRBV11-1 to TRBJ2-3; TRBD1 matches at 8 bases. This CDR3 region has 17 residues. Germline lookup yields CDR1 SGHAT and CDR2 FQDESV (reference sequence). V lost 5 bases to trimming and J lost 4 bases; unmatched junction nucleotides: 14. CDR3 DNA sequence: TGTGCCAGCAGCCAAATCATAGGACAGGGTAGTGCAGATACGCAGTATTTT. It is translated as CASSQIIGQGSADTQYF.

The rearrangement links TRBV7-2 to TRBJ2-7; 13 bases are shared with TRBD2. Germline assignment: CDR1 SGHTA and CDR2 FQGNSA. The V gene end was trimmed by 1 base and the J gene end by 5 bases; junction bases not matched to a gene: 5. The CDR3 consists of 16 residues. CDR3 in amino acids: CASSLVGTSGTNEQYF. The CDR3 nucleotides are TGTGCCAGCAGCTTAGTGGGGACTAGCGGGACCAACGAGCAGTACTTC.

The chain has TRBV6-5 and TRBJ2-7, with D possibly matching TRBD2 (5 bases). V was shortened by 8 bases and J by 6 bases, with 23 bases between the two germline ends. CDR3 size: 15 residues. Germline V gene sequence: CDR1 MNHEY, CDR2 SVGAGI. CDR3 coding DNA: TGTGCCAGCCAACTAGAATGGAGGTCGGCTTCCGAGCAGTACTTC. This encodes CASQLEWRSASEQYF.

This clone showed up just once. In DNA form, the CDR3 reads TGTGCCAGCAGCGTACCGACAGGGATCTCTGGGGCCAACGTCCTGACTTTC. Protein: CASSVPTGISGANVLTF. The chain carries TRBV9 and TRBJ2-6; TRBD1 agrees at 7 bases. V shed 1 base, J shed 0 bases, and the junction held 4 bases outside the gene matches. The CDR3 is 17 residues long. Germline V gene sequence: CDR1 SGDLS, CDR2 YYNGEE.

This clone was picked up one time. The chain has TRBV29-1 and TRBJ2-3, with 11 bases identical to TRBD1. V shed 7 bases and J 4 bases; nucleotides not matched to a gene: 7. CDR1 and CDR2 (germline): SQVTM, ANQGSEA. CDR3 length: 14 amino acids. CDR3 DNA sequence: TGCAGCGCCTGGACAGGGGGCGCGGCAGATACGCAGTATTTT. It specifies CSAWTGGAADTQYF.

This clone was observed once. The chain uses TRBV10-3 and TRBJ2-7, with D possibly being TRBD1 (5 bases). The CDR3 has 14 amino acids. The germline V gene encodes CDR1 ENHRY and CDR2 SYGVKD. Trimming took 6 bases from V and 6 from J, leaving 18 bases between them. The CDR3 sequence is CAIRNSGLAGEQYF. The CDR3, as DNA: TGTGCCATCAGGAACTCAGGGTTAGCTGGCGAGCAGTACTTC.

This chain uses TRBV30 with TRBJ1-1, with D perhaps TRBD1 (5 bases). Trimming cost V 4 bases and J 2 bases, with 11 bases left between them. CDR3 length: 13 residues. Germline CDR1 and CDR2: GTSNPN and SVGIG (reference sequence). The CDR3 DNA is TGTGCCTGGATTGCAGGGATAAACACTGAAGCTTTCTTT. Protein product: CAWIAGINTEAFF.

This clone occurred once. The V and J genes are TRBV9 and TRBJ2-3; TRBD2 agrees at 11 bases. The germline V gene encodes CDR1 SGDLS and CDR2 YYNGEE. The CDR3 is 16 amino acids. Germline trimming cut 2 bases from V and 2 bases from J; bases unmatched to any gene: 4. CDR3 residues: CASSVSSGRNTDTQYF. The CDR3 nucleotides are TGTGCCAGCAGCGTCTCTAGCGGGAGGAACACAGATACGCAGTATTTT. Based on the CDR3 plus reference TRBV9 and TRBJ2-3, the full variable domain is DSGVTQTPKHLITATGQRVTLRCSPRSGDLSVYWYQQSLDQGLQFLIQYYNGEERAKGNILERFSAQQFPDLHSELNLSSLELGDSALYFCASSVSSGRNTDTQYFGPGTRLTVL.

This clone appeared a single time. Here the CDR3 DNA reads TGTGCCAGCAGCATCGGGACTAGCGGGAGGTTTCAGCACCCGGATACGCAGTATTTT. Its protein is CASSIGTSGRFQHPDTQYF. This chain connects TRBV7-3 to TRBJ2-3, with 15 bases fitting TRBD2. The CDR3 sequence is 19 residues long. The junction had 15 bases not matched to a gene; V was cut back by 5 bases and J by 6 bases. Germline CDR1 SGHTA, CDR2 FQGTGA.

V and J are TRBV7-9 and TRBJ1-4, with D tentatively TRBD1 (6 bases). This CDR3 contains 13 residues. The germline V and J ends were trimmed by 8 bases and 8 bases, with 15 bases remaining between them. CDR1 is SEHNR and CDR2 is FQNEAQ in the germline V gene (reference sequence). CDR3: CASGGPHTEKLFF. Written as DNA, the CDR3 is TGTGCCAGCGGGGGCCCCCACACAGAAAAACTGTTTTTT.

This clone has more than one count but fewer than ten. The chain joins TRBV7-6 to TRBJ2-7; D ambiguous. Deletions cut 2 bases from V and 6 bases from J, with 11 bases between. The V gene's germline CDR1 is SGHVS and CDR2 FNYEAQ. The CDR3 consists of 13 residues. DNA of the CDR3: TGTGCCAGCAGCTTACATGCAGTTGCCGAGCAGTACTTC. This encodes CASSLHAVAEQYF.

The J gene is TRBJ2-5, the V gene TRBV6-5; TRBD2 matches at 12 bases. The CDR3 contains 15 residues. The ends lost 6 bases at V and 2 bases at J; junction bases unmatched: 4. Germline loops: CDR1 MNHEY, CDR2 SVGAGI. CDR3: CASSLAGGPQETQYF. CDR3 nucleotide sequence: TGTGCCAGCAGCCTAGCGGGAGGGCCACAAGAGACCCAGTACTTC.

The J gene is TRBJ1-5, the V gene TRBV2; tentatively, D is TRBD1 (5 bases). Germline V gives CDR1 SNHLY, CDR2 FYNNEI. V was cut by 3 bases and J by 2 bases, with 5 bases left in between. CDR3 length: 13 amino acids. The CDR3 region has the DNA TGTGCCAGCAGTGACAGGGGCAATCAGCCCCAGCATTTT. Encoded protein: CASSDRGNQPQHF.

This chain connects TRBV5-1 to TRBJ2-7; tentatively, D is TRBD1 (6 bases). There are 16 residues in the CDR3. The V gene's germline CDR1 is SGHRS and CDR2 YFSETQ. The V end was cut by 5 bases, the J end by 3 bases, with 21 bases between. In DNA, the CDR3 is TGCGCCAGCAGTTCTGGGGGCTACGAGGACAGCTACGAGCAGTACTTC. It yields the protein CASSSGGYEDSYEQYF.